Given below is one TCR beta chain in context. Its antigen is not identified. The sample's time point: newly diagnosed GD, antithyroid drugs for less than 3 months. With RNA extracted from PBMCs as input, the TCR library was made. Each patient gave approximately 10 milliliters of EDTA-anticoagulated peripheral blood. The sample originates from a study of regulatory T cells in long-lasting Graves disease. General observations from the study: New patients shared over 800 public clonotypes, fewer than the 2,741 shared by persistent patients.

The CDR3 extends over 13 amino acids. V lost 6 bases to trimming and J lost 9 bases; unmatched junction nucleotides: 8. CDR1 and CDR2 (germline): LNHDA, SQIVND (reference sequence). To make TCR beta libraries, researchers used iRepertoire HTBI primers and Arm-PCR of CDR3 regions. TCRdb re-derived calls from the multiplex PCR reads in MiXCR, one entry per CDR3 protein. Of 400,000 to 450,000 distinct CDR3 sequences detected, approximately 16% appear once; the ten largest clones hold about 10%. This same sample was also part of a study on T cells in Graves' hyperthyroidism and ophthalmopathy. From that paper: Initially, a first-round RT-PCR of the TCR CDR3 employed the HTBI primer set.

The V and J genes are TRBV19 and TRBJ2-1; 7 bases match TRBD2. Source: peripheral blood mononuclear cells (PBMCs), taken at new diagnosis, from a patient treated with antithyroid drugs. This receptor was identified in a woman aged 30 to 39 with Graves disease. DNA for the CDR3: TGTGCCAGTAGGATGGCGGGAGTGGGTGAGCAGTTCTTC. Amino acids: CASRMAGVGEQFF.